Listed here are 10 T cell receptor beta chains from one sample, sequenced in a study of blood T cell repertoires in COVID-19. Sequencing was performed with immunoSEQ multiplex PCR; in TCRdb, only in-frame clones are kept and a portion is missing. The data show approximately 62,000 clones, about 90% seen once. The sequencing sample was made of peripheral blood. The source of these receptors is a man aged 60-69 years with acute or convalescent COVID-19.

CDR3 sequence: CASSLSTGQGYNEQFF. CDR3 sequence (DNA): TGTGCCAGCAGCTTAAGTACCGGTCAGGGTTACAATGAGCAGTTCTTC. This chain links TRBV7-3 with TRBJ2-1, with D maybe TRBD1 (5 bases). Germline V lookup: CDR1 SGHTA, CDR2 FQGTGA. V was trimmed by 1 base and J by 4 bases, leaving 14 bases between them. The CDR3 contains 16 residues.

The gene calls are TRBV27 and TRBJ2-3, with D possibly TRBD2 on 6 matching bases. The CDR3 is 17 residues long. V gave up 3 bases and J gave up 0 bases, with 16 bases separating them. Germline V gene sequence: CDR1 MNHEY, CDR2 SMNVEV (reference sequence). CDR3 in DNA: TGTGCCAGCAGTTTTGGACTATTCACCCCTAGCACAGATACGCAGTATTTT. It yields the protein CASSFGLFTPSTDTQYF.

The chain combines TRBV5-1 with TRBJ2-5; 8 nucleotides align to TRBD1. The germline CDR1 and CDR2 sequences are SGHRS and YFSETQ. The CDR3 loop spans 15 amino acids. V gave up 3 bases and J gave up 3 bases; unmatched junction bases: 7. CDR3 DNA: TGCGCCAGCAGCTCCGCGGGACAGGAGGAAGAGACCCAGTACTTC. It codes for CASSSAGQEEETQYF.

CDR3 nucleotides: TGCGCCAGCAGCCAAGGGACTAGCGGTAACCAAGAGACCCAGTACTTC. Translating it yields CASSQGTSGNQETQYF. The rearrangement links TRBV4-3 to TRBJ2-5; 10 bases align to TRBD2. The CDR3 extends over 16 amino acids. Germline assignment: CDR1 LGHNA and CDR2 YSLEER. The ends lost 1 base at V and 0 bases at J; junction bases unmatched: 2.

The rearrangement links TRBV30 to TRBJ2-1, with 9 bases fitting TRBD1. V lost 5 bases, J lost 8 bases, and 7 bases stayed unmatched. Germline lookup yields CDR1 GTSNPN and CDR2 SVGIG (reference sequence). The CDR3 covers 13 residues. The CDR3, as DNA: TGTGCCTGGCGGGAGGACAGGGGATATGAGCAGTTCTTC. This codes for CAWREDRGYEQFF.

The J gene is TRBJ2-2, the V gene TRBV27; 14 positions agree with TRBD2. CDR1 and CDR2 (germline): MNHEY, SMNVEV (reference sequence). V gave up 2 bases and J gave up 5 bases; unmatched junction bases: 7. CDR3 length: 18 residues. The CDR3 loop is CASSLTTSGRAGTGELFF. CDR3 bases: TGTGCCAGCAGTTTAACGACTAGCGGGAGGGCCGGGACCGGGGAGCTGTTTTTT.

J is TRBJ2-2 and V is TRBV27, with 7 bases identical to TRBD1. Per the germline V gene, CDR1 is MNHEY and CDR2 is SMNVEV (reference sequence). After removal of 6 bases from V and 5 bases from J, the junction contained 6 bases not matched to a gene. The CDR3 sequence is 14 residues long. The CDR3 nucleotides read TGTGCCAGCAGATCCAAGGGACAGACCGGGGAGCTGTTTTTT. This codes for CASRSKGQTGELFF.

CDR3 protein: CASSQEGQPYNEQFF. In DNA, the CDR3 is TGCGCCAGCAGCCAAGAGGGGCAGCCCTACAATGAGCAGTTCTTC. The chain joins TRBV4-3 to TRBJ2-1; possible D gene TRBD1, 5 bases. The germline CDR1 and CDR2 sequences are LGHNA and YSLEER. The germline V and J ends were trimmed by 0 bases and 2 bases, with 8 bases remaining between them. CDR3 length: 15 residues.

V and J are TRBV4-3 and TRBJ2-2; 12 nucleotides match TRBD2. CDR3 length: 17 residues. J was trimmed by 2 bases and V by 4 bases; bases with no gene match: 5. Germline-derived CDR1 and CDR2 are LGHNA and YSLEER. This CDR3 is CASSRTSGGPNTGELFF. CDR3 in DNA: TGCGCCAGCAGCCGAACTAGCGGGGGGCCCAACACCGGGGAGCTGTTTTTT.

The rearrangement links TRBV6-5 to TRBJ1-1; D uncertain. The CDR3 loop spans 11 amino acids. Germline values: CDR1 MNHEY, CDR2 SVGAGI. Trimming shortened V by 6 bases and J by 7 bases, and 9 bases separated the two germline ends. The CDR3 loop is CASRGHFEAFF. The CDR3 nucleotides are TGTGCCAGCAGGGGCCACTTTGAAGCTTTCTTT.